This T cell receptor beta chain was captured by sequencing in a study of early T cells in non-severe SARS-CoV-2 infection (dated by TCRdb to the early 2020s). Context from the whole study: Because TCR sequencing relied on bulk RNA taken from unsorted whole blood, pairing of alpha and beta chains was not possible.

The germline V gene sets CDR1 to MDHEN and CDR2 to SYDVKM. V drops 8 bases and J drops 2 bases, leaving 16 bases in between. CDR3 length: 14 amino acids, cysteine to phenylalanine. Only the CDR3 part of the read is kept: 42 bases, read in frame from the first base. This was a case-control study nested in a cohort of healthcare workers in London, UK, who had nasopharyngeal swab PCR tests and blood samples taken every week. Healthcare workers were enrolled in the week of the UK lockdown, from 23 to 31 March 2020, and were followed every week for up to roughly 16 weeks. This clonotype was counted many times. The clone's antigen remains unknown. No per-base quality is available; no much larger clone lies one base away. Paper-wide results and their limitations: VDJdb matching was skewed toward anti-spike CD8 responses and likely underestimated virus-specific expansions by missing private and CD4 specificities.

Receptor amplification or capture employed 5' RACE. These reads were obtained on a NextSeq 500. The TCR library protocol attached unique molecular identifiers to individual cDNA molecules to correct for sequencing error and PCR bias. Both TCR alpha and beta chains were sequenced, and tight co-correlation was observed between alpha and beta sequence abundances in each sample. On the authors' methods: V gene, J gene and CDR3 annotation of TCR sequences was performed with Decombinator V4. TCRs were defined as expanded if a significant change between any two time points was detected under a Poisson model with p below 0.0001. TCR abundances were normalised to the total number of TCRs sequenced in each sample and reported as counts per million. MAIT TCRs were defined by TRAV1-2 paired with TRAJ12, TRAJ20 or TRAJ33, and iNKT TCRs by TRAV10 paired with TRAJ18. A search of VDJdb, accessed on 1 November 2021, was run for TCRs annotated to CMV, EBV and SARS-CoV-2, with TCRs annotated for multiple antigens excluded. TCRdb ran its own pipeline on the public reads, namely fastp trimming at Q25 and MiXCR clone calling, and kept in-frame beta chains. Merged by CDR3 protein, the rows form single entries marked with the most common genes and DNA. V and J calls and clone size were set by TCRdb, not the authors. Present in this sample are approximately 33,000 distinct CDR3 sequences, less than 5% of which were seen just once. The top ten clones comprise 9% to 10% of the sample.

Sequencing was done on a sample of whole blood. This clonotype was obtained from an adult who was a healthcare worker with PCR-confirmed SARS-CoV-2 infection or an uninfected control (not recorded which). The V gene is TRBV28 and the J gene is TRBJ2-7; the D segment could be TRBD2, given 6 matching bases. The encoded CDR3 is CASGTGLTPYEQYF. Here is the DNA: TGTGCCAGCGGGACGGGACTTACCCCCTACGAGCAGTACTTC.